The present T cell receptor (beta chain) was sequenced within a study of T-cell reconstitution after alpha-beta-depleted transplantation in children (dated by TCRdb to 2016 to 2017). Notes on the research overall: T-cell immune reconstitution after TCRalphabeta/CD19-depleted allogeneic hematopoietic cell transplantation in children was quantitatively tracked in the study by means of TCR repertoire profiling. Overall study results and their limits: The high TCRbeta diversity at day 60 in some patients was ascribed to recipient T cells and intrathymic progenitors that had survived conditioning. The apparently early recovery of alphabetaT-cell counts about two months after transplant reportedly depended on only several hundred rapidly expanded clones that came from non-depleted graft cells. The frequencies of hyperexpanded clones fell over the following months, and after one year, T-cell counts and TCRbeta diversity were mostly attributed to newly produced T cells.

The cysteine opens and the phenylalanine closes a CDR3 of 15 amino acids. Just CDR3 DNA is preserved here, 45 bases in frame from base 1. Per the germline V gene (reference sequence), DFQATT is the CDR1 and SNEGSKA is the CDR2. Trimming removed 2 bases from V and 3 bases from J, leaving 17 bases between the germline ends. The treatment or condition label corresponds to: allogeneic hematopoietic cell transplantation with graft depleted of TCRalphabeta T cells and CD19 B cells. TCRalphabeta/CD19-depleted allogeneic hematopoietic cell grafts were given to the transplant recipients, all of whom were children. The library was made by PCR. Instrument used: Illumina HiSeq 2500. To normalize quantification of the TCRbeta repertoire, the TCR libraries were built with molecular barcoding that relied on unique molecular identifiers. TCRdb reprocessed the public reads (quality trimming at Q25 with fastp, clone calling with MiXCR) and kept in-frame beta chains. A single entry per CDR3 protein holds the most common genes and DNA from its merged rows. Present in this sample are nearly 350,000 distinct CDR3 sequences, around 15% of which were seen just once. Jointly, the top ten make up roughly 40% of the sample.

This clonotype was found a few times. Its antigen target is currently unknown. Base-call qualities are not available, and no considerably larger clone is one nucleotide away. The sequence joins TRBV20-1 to TRBJ2-7; D gene: possibly TRBD2, on 5 matching bases. The receptor's source is a male patient under 10 years old who had a stem cell transplant for acute lymphoblastic leukemia, so the T cells may come from the graft donor. Sequenced here: PBMCs, mostly from graft donor cells, sampled 360 days after TCRalphabeta/CD19-depleted stem cell transplant. The DNA is as follows: TGCAGTGCTAGACTTTTCCGGGAAGTAGGCTACGAGCAGTACTTC. Translated, this gives CSARLFREVGYEQYF.